This entry describes one TCR beta chain. The V gene's germline CDR1 is SGHKS and CDR2 YYEKEE (reference sequence). The CDR3 loop spans 15 amino acids. The V gene end was trimmed by 2 bases and the J gene end by 5 bases; junction bases not matched to a gene: 6. The sample comes from a study of blood T cell repertoires in COVID-19. For the study at large: Some COVID-19 samples were acute and others convalescent; all came from the United States, Italy and Spain.

Per the study methods: Amplification of reference gene primers provided the estimated nucleated cell counts. Profiling relied on immunoSEQ multiplex PCR, and the TCRdb table lists in-frame clones only, not all of them. The V and J calls and clone size come from that table; D and trimming were worked out from the DNA. The table has under 150,000 clones, roughly 90% seen once. It was during active infection that Seattle patients were enrolled and then longitudinally followed. The chain links TRBV5-5 to TRBJ2-5, with TRBD1 matching 10 bases. The clonotype originates from a man aged 55 to 69 with COVID-19, enrolled during active disease. Sequences were obtained from peripheral blood. The CDR3 protein is CASSFGTGDGETQYF. In DNA form, the CDR3 reads TGTGCCAGCAGCTTTGGGACAGGGGATGGGGAGACCCAGTACTTC.